These 23 T cell receptor beta chains came from one sample sequenced in a study of T-cell reconstitution after alpha-beta-depleted transplantation in children. Library preparation (for TCRbeta) was performed with unique molecular identifiers. TCRdb processed the PCR reads anew with MiXCR; each CDR3 protein has one entry. The sample lists about 360,000 distinct CDR3 sequences, 10% to 15% occurring once. The source material was PBMCs, sampled from the stem cell graft. The receptors shown here come from a human donor who donated a stem cell graft to a child with Fanconi anemia.

This clonotype was counted at least ten times. The rearrangement uses TRBV29-1 and TRBJ2-3, with D unclear. V was cut by 3 bases and J by 4 bases, with 8 bases left in between. Germline V gives CDR1 SQVTM, CDR2 ANQGSEA. CDR3 size: 12 residues. The CDR3 here is CSVDPYADTQYF. CDR3 DNA: TGCAGCGTTGATCCCTATGCAGATACGCAGTATTTT.

This clonotype was observed a few times. This chain uses TRBV6-2 or TRBV6-3 with TRBJ1-1; D perhaps matches TRBD1 (5 bases). Trimming pared 7 bases from V and 4 bases from J, leaving 13 bases between. CDR1 and CDR2 from the germline V gene are MNHEY and SVGEGT. The CDR3 is made up of 13 amino acids. The CDR3: CASTIDSSTEAFF. The CDR3 DNA reads as TGTGCCAGCACCATAGACAGCAGCACTGAAGCTTTCTTT.

This sequence joins TRBV4-1 and TRBJ2-5; no reliable D call. This CDR3 spans 15 amino acids. The V end lost 1 base, the J end lost 0 bases, and 9 bases lay between the germline ends. Germline CDR1 reads MGHRA; CDR2 reads YSYEKL. The CDR3 region is CASSQGAANQETQYF. As DNA, the CDR3 is TGCGCCAGCAGCCAAGGGGCAGCAAACCAAGAGACCCAGTACTTC.

This clonotype was picked up many times. This chain links TRBV20-1 with TRBJ2-1; D could derive from TRBD1 or TRBD2 (5 bases each). This CDR3 has 13 residues. Trimming took off 0 bases at V and 8 bases at J, with 11 bases between the two ends. Per the germline V gene, CDR1 is DFQATT and CDR2 is SNEGSKA (reference sequence). The chain's CDR3 is CSARDMGVDEQFF. CDR3 DNA: TGCAGTGCTAGAGATATGGGGGTCGATGAGCAGTTCTTC.

The rearrangement uses TRBV20-1 and TRBJ2-5, with a tentative D call TRBD2 (5 bases). Germline V gene sequence: CDR1 DFQATT, CDR2 SNEGSKA (reference sequence). CDR3 size: 12 residues. V lost 5 bases and J 1 base, leaving 8 bases between the germline ends. CDR3 DNA sequence: TGCAGTGCTGAGGACTTCCAAGAGACCCAGTACTTC. Encoded protein: CSAEDFQETQYF.

This clonotype was recorded many times. V is TRBV28 and J is TRBJ2-5; TRBD2 matches at 8 bases. Germline assignment: CDR1 MDHEN and CDR2 SYDVKM. V lost 7 bases, J lost 1 base, and 14 bases stayed unmatched. The CDR3 totals 17 residues. The CDR3 sequence is CASTLAGPTDFQETQYF. In DNA, the CDR3 is TGTGCCAGCACCCTAGCGGGTCCTACCGATTTCCAAGAGACCCAGTACTTC.

This clonotype turned up a few times. The chain employs TRBV4-2 and TRBJ1-2; 7 bases fit TRBD1. The CDR3 runs to 15 residues. Losses at the gene ends were 4 bases for V and 2 bases for J; bases not matched to a gene: 7. Germline CDR1 reads LGHNA; CDR2 reads YNFKEQ. DNA for the CDR3: TGTGCCAGCAGCCCCTCGTCGGGACAGAACTATGGCTACACCTTC. Translated: CASSPSSGQNYGYTF.

This chain links TRBV28 with TRBJ1-4; 8 nucleotides agree with TRBD1. CDR3 length equals 18 residues. Trimming cost V 6 bases and J 3 bases; bases outside gene matches: 15. Germline loops: CDR1 MDHEN, CDR2 SYDVKM. CDR3 sequence reads: CASRGPGTGSGANEKLFF. In DNA form, the CDR3 reads TGTGCCAGCAGAGGTCCCGGGACAGGTTCGGGTGCTAATGAAAAACTGTTTTTT.

CDR3 coding DNA: TGTGCCAGCAGCGCACAGGTAACGACCGATGGCTACACCTTC. Amino acid sequence: CASSAQVTTDGYTF. This chain joins TRBV14 and TRBJ1-2, with D possibly matching TRBD1 (5 bases). The CDR3 is 14 residues long. Looked up from germline, CDR1 is SGHDN and CDR2 is FVKESK. Trimming removed 5 bases at V and 6 bases at J, with 16 bases between.

This chain uses TRBV13 with TRBJ1-3, with a possible D match to TRBD1 (6 bases). V was pared by 3 bases and J by 0 bases, with 15 bases between. Germline loops: CDR1 PRHDT, CDR2 FYEKMQ (reference sequence). The CDR3 runs to 17 residues. CDR3: CASSLRGGRNSGNTIYF. In nucleotides, the CDR3 is TGTGCCAGCAGCTTGAGGGGGGGAAGAAACTCTGGAAACACCATATATTTT.

This clonotype was seen more than once but under ten times. This chain connects TRBV7-9 to TRBJ2-3, with a tentative D call TRBD1 (7 bases). From germline, CDR1 is SEHNR and CDR2 FQNEAQ (reference sequence). The germline V and J ends were trimmed by 3 bases and 11 bases, with 18 bases remaining between them. This CDR3 contains 14 residues. CDR3 bases: TGTGCCAGCAGCTTGGAGGGGACAGCGTTGAGGCAGTATTTT. The encoded protein is CASSLEGTALRQYF.

This clonotype was counted many times. CDR3 sequence reads: CASSTLDFFEAFF. As DNA, the CDR3 is TGTGCCAGCAGTACCCTAGACTTCTTTGAAGCTTTCTTT. The chain combines TRBV6-5 with TRBJ1-1; D is undetermined. V gave up 5 bases and J gave up 7 bases, with 14 bases separating them. CDR1 MNHEY and CDR2 SVGAGI come from the germline V gene. The CDR3 is made up of 13 amino acids.

Regarding this clonotype: The junction differs from germline at one of its ends, possibly a read error. The CDR3 bases are TGCAGTGCTGGAGATACCTACGAGCAGTACTTC. Translation gives CSAGDTYEQYF. The J gene is TRBJ2-7, the V gene TRBV20-1; no firm D call. The CDR3 consists of 11 residues. Germline CDR1 is DFQATT and CDR2 is SNEGSKA (reference sequence).

The chain carries TRBV7-2 and TRBJ2-7; D could derive from TRBD1 or TRBD2 (5 bases each). V was pared by 5 bases and J by 0 bases, with 14 bases between. The CDR3 covers 15 residues. The germline V gene has CDR1 SGHTA and CDR2 FQGNSA. CDR3 in DNA: TGTGCCAGCAGCCCATTCCGGGACGGCTCCTACGAGCAGTACTTC. It encodes CASSPFRDGSYEQYF. Based on the CDR3 plus reference TRBV7-2 and TRBJ2-7, the full variable domain is GAGVSQSPSNKVTEKGKDVELRCDPISGHTALYWYRQSLGQGLEFLIYFQGNSAPDKSGLPSDRFSAERTGGSVSTLTIQRTQQEDSAVYLCASSPFRDGSYEQYFGPGTRLTVT.

This clonotype has a count of ten or more. V and J are TRBV20-1 and TRBJ2-7; unclear D gene. Trimming shortened V by 5 bases and J by 1 base, and 9 bases separated the two germline ends. The CDR3 has 12 amino acids. Germline CDR1 reads DFQATT; CDR2 reads SNEGSKA (reference sequence). CDR3 sequence: CSAHTDSYEQYF. The CDR3 DNA sequence: TGCAGTGCTCATACTGATTCCTACGAGCAGTACTTC.

Of note for this clonotype: Possible read error: a much larger clone is one base away. The chain has TRBV7-2 and TRBJ1-1; TRBD1 matches at 7 bases. This CDR3 region has 13 residues. With V trimmed by 3 bases and J by 7 bases, 5 bases remained unmatched. From germline, CDR1 is SGHTA and CDR2 FQGNSA. Written as DNA, the CDR3 is TGTGCCAGCAGCTTTGGGGGGGACAGTGAAGCTTTCTTT. This gives the protein CASSFGGDSEAFF. Full variable domain (missing parts from reference TRBV7-2 and TRBJ1-1): GAGVSQSPSNKVTEKGKDVELRCDPISGHTALYWYRQSLGQGLEFLIYFQGNSAPDKSGLPSDRFSAERTGGSVSTLTIQRTQQEDSAVYLCASSFGGDSEAFFGQGTRLTVV.

J is TRBJ2-3 and V is TRBV7-6, with 8 bases identical to TRBD2. The CDR3 runs to 15 residues. V was pared by 5 bases and J by 4 bases, with 8 bases of the junction left unmatched. Germline assignment: CDR1 SGHVS and CDR2 FNYEAQ. CDR3 sequence: CASSPRRGGPDTQYF. CDR3 in DNA: TGTGCCAGCAGCCCCAGACGGGGGGGGCCAGATACGCAGTATTTT. The variable domain in full, completed from reference TRBV7-6 and TRBJ2-3, reads GAGVSQSPRYKVTKRGQDVALRCDPISGHVSLYWYRQALGQGPEFLTYFNYEAQQDKSGLPNDRFSAERPEGSISTLTIQRTEQRDSAMYRCASSPRRGGPDTQYFGPGTRLTVL.

This chain connects TRBV4-3 to TRBJ1-4; D not certain. This CDR3 is 16 amino acids long. The V gene's germline CDR1 is LGHNA and CDR2 YSLEER. V gave up 0 bases and J gave up 8 bases, with 16 bases separating them. CDR3 coding DNA: TGCGCCAGCAGCCAAGAACCGTTGGCCAGAGGGGAAAAACTGTTTTTT. This gives the protein CASSQEPLARGEKLFF.

The chain links TRBV20-1 to TRBJ2-3; 8 bases are a match to TRBD2. The CDR3 runs 10 residues. The germline CDR1 and CDR2 sequences are DFQATT and SNEGSKA (reference sequence). The junction had 2 bases not matched to a gene; V was cut back by 3 bases and J by 12 bases. CDR3 coding DNA: TGCAGTGCTAGCGGGGGGGCCCAGTATTTT. It is translated as CSASGGAQYF.

The rearrangement joins TRBV6-1 to TRBJ1-1; a weak D match, TRBD1 (6 bases). Germline loops: CDR1 MNHNS, CDR2 SASEGT. The length of the CDR3 is 14 residues. V lost 3 bases, J lost 4 bases, and 12 bases lay in between. The DNA for the CDR3 is TGTGCCAGCAGTGATTATGGGGGGCCCACTGAAGCTTTCTTT. It is translated as CASSDYGGPTEAFF.

This clonotype has a handful of counts. This rearrangement joins TRBV5-1 to TRBJ1-2; D ambiguous. This CDR3 region has 13 residues. V lost 4 bases and J 4 bases, leaving 11 bases between the germline ends. Germline values: CDR1 SGHRS, CDR2 YFSETQ. The CDR3 nucleotides are TGCGCCAGCAGCCCCGATCCTACCTATGGCTACACCTTC. Translating gives CASSPDPTYGYTF.

The rearrangement joins TRBV20-1 to TRBJ2-6, with 8 bases fitting TRBD1. Germline lookup yields CDR1 DFQATT and CDR2 SNEGSKA (reference sequence). This CDR3 has 18 amino acids. V lost 6 bases and J lost 4; bases outside the gene matches: 17. This CDR3 is CSAPIRQGKGSGANVLTF. CDR3 nucleotide sequence: TGCAGTGCCCCAATACGACAGGGGAAAGGTTCGGGGGCCAACGTCCTGACTTTC.

This clonotype was observed at least ten times. The chain joins TRBV29-1 to TRBJ2-5, with a tentative D call TRBD2 (6 bases). Germline-derived CDR1 and CDR2 are SQVTM and ANQGSEA. CDR3 length equals 15 residues. Trimming took 3 bases from V and 5 from J, leaving 19 bases between them. The CDR3: CSVDAGTGLFETQYF. The CDR3 DNA reads TGCAGCGTTGATGCAGGGACTGGATTATTCGAGACCCAGTACTTC.